This T cell receptor beta chain was sequenced for a study of identical twins. Points from the study as a whole: Fewer insertions marked abundant cord blood beta clonotypes; young adult naive trended weakly, memory not at all. For out-of-frame alpha sequences shared by twins, low generation probability was in excess. There was more out-of-frame TCR alpha sharing in monozygotic twins than models estimated.

The CDR3 runs 16 residues. V shed 0 bases and J 8 bases; nucleotides not matched to a gene: 9. Germline lookup yields CDR1 SGHRS and CDR2 YFSETQ. With regard to this clonotype: The antigen is not known.

Each CDR3 protein gets one entry after TCRdb re-called the 5' RACE reads with MiXCR. The repertoire holds around 240,000 distinct CDR3 sequences, with approximately 7% as singletons. This sample was also put to use in a study of yellow fever vaccine responses in identical twins.

This chain links TRBV5-1 with TRBJ2-1, with 9 bases aligning to TRBD2. The clonotype originates from a woman aged 18-29 years in good health. Sequencing input: memory (CD45RO+) T cells sorted from blood. CDR3 nucleotide sequence: TGCGCCAGCAGCTTGGATCGGGGGGGACTAGCCCATGAGCAGTTCTTC. Translating gives CASSLDRGGLAHEQFF.